This T cell receptor beta chain emerged from a study of blood T cell repertoires in COVID-19. Study-level information: Acute-phase and convalescent COVID-19 samples originated in the United States, Italy and Spain. PBMCs, B-cell-depleted T cells, or T cells provided the cDNA or gDNA that made up the material.

Original data processing: Estimated nucleated cell counts came from reference gene primer amplification. The protocol was immunoSEQ multiplex PCR, while the TCRdb copy is restricted to in-frame clones and leaves out a portion. V and J calls and clone size are given by that table; D and trimming were obtained from the DNA. The profile shows 140,000 or so clones, about three quarters of them singletons. The V gene's germline CDR1 is SEHNR and CDR2 FQNEAQ (reference sequence). The CDR3 totals 17 residues. The V and J ends lost 0 bases and 5 bases respectively, with 17 bases between them. The sequence came from a woman aged 55-70 years with acute or convalescent COVID-19. This sequence joins TRBV7-9 and TRBJ2-4, with D possibly matching TRBD2 (5 bases). Material for sequencing was peripheral blood. CDR3 in amino acids: CASSLAGTGLAENIQYF. CDR3 DNA: TGTGCCAGCAGCTTAGCTGGCACGGGGTTGGCTGAAAACATTCAGTACTTC.